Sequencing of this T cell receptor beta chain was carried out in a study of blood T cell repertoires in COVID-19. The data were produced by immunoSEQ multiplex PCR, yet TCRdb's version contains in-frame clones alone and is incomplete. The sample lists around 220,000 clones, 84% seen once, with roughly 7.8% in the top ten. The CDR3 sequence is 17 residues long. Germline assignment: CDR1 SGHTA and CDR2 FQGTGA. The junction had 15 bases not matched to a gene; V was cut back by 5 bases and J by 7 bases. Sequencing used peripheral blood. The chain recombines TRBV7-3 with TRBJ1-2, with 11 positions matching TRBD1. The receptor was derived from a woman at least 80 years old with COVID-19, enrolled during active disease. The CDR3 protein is CASSPYPPGQGVAGYTF. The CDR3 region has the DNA TGTGCCAGCAGCCCCTACCCTCCGGGACAGGGGGTGGCTGGCTACACCTTC.